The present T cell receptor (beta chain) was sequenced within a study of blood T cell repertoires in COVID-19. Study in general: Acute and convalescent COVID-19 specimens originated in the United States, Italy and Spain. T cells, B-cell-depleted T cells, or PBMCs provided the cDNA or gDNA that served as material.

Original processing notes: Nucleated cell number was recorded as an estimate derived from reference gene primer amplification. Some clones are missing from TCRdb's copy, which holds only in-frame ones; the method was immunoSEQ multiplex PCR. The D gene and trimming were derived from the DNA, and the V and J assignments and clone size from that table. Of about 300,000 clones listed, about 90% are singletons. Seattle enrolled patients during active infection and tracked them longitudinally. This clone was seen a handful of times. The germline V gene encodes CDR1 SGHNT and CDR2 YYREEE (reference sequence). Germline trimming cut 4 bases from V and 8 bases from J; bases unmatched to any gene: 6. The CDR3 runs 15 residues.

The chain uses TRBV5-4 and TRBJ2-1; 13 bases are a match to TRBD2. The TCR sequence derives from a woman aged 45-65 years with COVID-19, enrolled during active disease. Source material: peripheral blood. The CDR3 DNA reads TGTGCCAGCAGCACCGGGACTAGCGGGATATATGAGCAGTTCTTC. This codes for CASSTGTSGIYEQFF.